The 8 T cell receptor beta chains below all came from one sample that was sequenced in a study of shared clonotypes between healthy human individuals. The table came from immunoSEQ multiplex PCR; TCRdb's copy has only in-frame clones and leaves some out. The table lists a few million clones, under 95% of them singletons. Sequenced: naive CD4+ T cells from PBMCs. Subset reported: CD45RA+ positively selected. The receptor set was obtained from a man between 18 and 35 years old in good health. Some clones in this sample may be carry-over from other donors' samples.

This sequence joins TRBV9 and TRBJ2-3; TRBD2 agrees at 9 bases. The CDR3 totals 16 residues. Germline loops: CDR1 SGDLS, CDR2 YYNGEE. J was trimmed by 5 bases and V by 4 bases; bases with no gene match: 11. In DNA form, the CDR3 reads TGTGCCAGCAGCTCTCAGACTAGCGGTCACAGAGATACGCAGTATTTT. Translating it yields CASSSQTSGHRDTQYF.

In its sample, this clone was seen a few times. The chain employs TRBV27 and TRBJ1-1; 10 nucleotides align to TRBD1. The CDR3 is made up of 14 amino acids. Trimming removed 5 bases from V and 6 bases from J; junction bases left unmatched: 6. Germline V lookup: CDR1 MNHEY, CDR2 SMNVEV (reference sequence). In DNA form, the CDR3 reads TGTGCCAGCAGTCCCTGGGACAGGGGACCTGAAGCTTTCTTT. This translates into CASSPWDRGPEAFF.

This chain connects TRBV29-1 to TRBJ1-1; 9 positions agree with TRBD1. V lost 6 bases to trimming and J lost 4 bases; unmatched junction nucleotides: 3. This CDR3 comprises 12 residues. Germline CDR1 SQVTM, CDR2 ANQGSEA. CDR3 loop: CSVRQGGTEAFF. In DNA form, the CDR3 reads TGCAGCGTCCGACAGGGGGGCACTGAAGCTTTCTTT.

The rearrangement uses TRBV9 and TRBJ2-7, with D unclear. Between the trimmed V and J ends, which lost 4 bases and 10 bases, there was a span of 24 bases. Germline loops: CDR1 SGDLS, CDR2 YYNGEE. CDR3 size: 15 residues. The CDR3 reads CASSPRPATPTYQYF. The CDR3 coding sequence is TGTGCCAGCAGCCCCCGACCAGCGACCCCTACGTATCAGTACTTC.

The rearrangement joins TRBV14 to TRBJ2-5; weak D call: TRBD2 (6 bases). The V gene's germline CDR1 is SGHDN and CDR2 FVKESK. The CDR3 covers 13 residues. Deletions cut 5 bases from V and 4 bases from J, with 11 bases between. The CDR3 DNA reads TGTGCCAGCAGCAGACCCGGGAGAGAGACCCAGTACTTC. Its translation: CASSRPGRETQYF.

This clone was seen once. The junction does not match germline at one end; this may be a read error. This chain joins TRBV7-9 and TRBJ2-5; 7 positions match TRBD1. Germline assignment: CDR1 SEHNR and CDR2 FQNEAQ (reference sequence). This CDR3 region has 14 residues. As DNA, the CDR3 is TGTGCCAGCAGCTTAGGGACAGGAAGAGAGGCCCAGTACTTC. Residues: CASSLGTGREAQYF.

This chain uses TRBV10-3 with TRBJ1-4; TRBD1 matches 8 bases. Germline CDR1 and CDR2: ENHRY and SYGVKD. The length of the CDR3 is 17 residues. V lost 3 bases and J lost 1; bases outside the gene matches: 7. CDR3 in DNA: TGTGCCATCAGTGAAGAAGGCAGGGGGCAAACTAATGAAAAACTGTTTTTT. Its translation: CAISEEGRGQTNEKLFF.

This chain uses TRBV30 with TRBJ2-4, with D perhaps TRBD1 or TRBD2 (5 bases each). CDR3 length equals 14 residues. Germline values: CDR1 GTSNPN, CDR2 SVGIG (reference sequence). V dropped 3 bases and J dropped 0 bases, with 9 bases sitting between them. CDR3 in amino acids: CAWRTGRAKNIQYF. CDR3 sequence (DNA): TGTGCCTGGAGGACGGGGCGAGCCAAAAACATTCAGTACTTC.